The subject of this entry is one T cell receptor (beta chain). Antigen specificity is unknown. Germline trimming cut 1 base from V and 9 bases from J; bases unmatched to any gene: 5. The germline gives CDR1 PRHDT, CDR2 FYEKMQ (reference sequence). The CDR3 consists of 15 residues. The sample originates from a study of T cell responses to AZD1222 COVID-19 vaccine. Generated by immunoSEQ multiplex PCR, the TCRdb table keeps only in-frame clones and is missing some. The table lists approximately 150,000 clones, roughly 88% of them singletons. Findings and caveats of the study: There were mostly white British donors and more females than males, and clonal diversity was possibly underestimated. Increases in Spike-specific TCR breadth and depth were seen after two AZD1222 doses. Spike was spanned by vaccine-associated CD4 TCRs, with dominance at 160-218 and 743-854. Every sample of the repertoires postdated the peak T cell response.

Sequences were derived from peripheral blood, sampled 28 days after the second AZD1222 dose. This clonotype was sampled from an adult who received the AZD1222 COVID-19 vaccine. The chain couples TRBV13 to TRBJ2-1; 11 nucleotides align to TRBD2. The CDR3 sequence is CASSLAGLAAGEQFF. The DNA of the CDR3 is TGTGCCAGCAGCTTAGCGGGACTAGCGGCGGGTGAGCAGTTCTTC.